The sequence of this T cell receptor (beta chain) was determined in a study of T-cell memory formation after mild COVID-19. Study overall: Clustering of TCRs was largely donor specific.

Via MiXCR, TCRdb re-called the 5' RACE reads, giving one row per CDR3 protein. Here the sample spans some 130,000 distinct CDR3 sequences, roughly 6% being singletons. There are 12 residues in the CDR3. Germline assignment: CDR1 SGHDN and CDR2 FVKESK. A note on this clonotype: The target antigen is unknown. The junction shows a germline mismatch at one end, possibly a read error.

General observations from the study: Largely, contracting CD4+ clones fell within CM and EM, and contracting CD8+ clones within EMRA.

The chain has TRBV14 and TRBJ1-2; D ambiguous. The source material was PBMCs or a T cell subset sorted from them (not recorded which). The sequence derives from an adult woman who had mild COVID-19 (a few samples of this study predate the infection). Cell type and time point are not known. CDR3 region: CASRQVGYGYTF. The CDR3 DNA sequence: TGTGCCAGCAGACAAGTGGGGTATGGCTACACCTTC.